This T cell receptor (beta chain) stems from a study of Graves' ophthalmopathy and Graves' hyperthyroidism. Amplifying from RNA transcripts, the study obtained TCR beta CDR3 regions. The workflow started with a first-round RT-PCR run with HTBI primers and then moved on to a second-round multiplex PCR. TCRdb processed the multiplex PCR reads anew with MiXCR; each CDR3 protein has one entry. This table holds over a million distinct CDR3 sequences, about 38% found once. This CDR3 has 11 amino acids. V lost 6 bases to trimming and J lost 6 bases, with 9 bases between them. Germline loops: CDR1 SQVTM, CDR2 ANQGSEA. Hyperthyroidism in these 18- to 65-year-old patients was newly diagnosed, lasting under 2 months.

Source material: peripheral blood or thyroid tissue (not recorded which). The rearrangement joins TRBV29-1 to TRBJ2-1; D gene unclear. The source of this sequence is an adult man with Graves' hyperthyroidism. The DNA for the CDR3 is TGCAGCGTCGGCCAGGTCAATGAGCAGTTCTTC. This encodes CSVGQVNEQFF.